Sequencing of this TCR beta chain was carried out in a study of T cell responses to AZD1222 COVID-19 vaccine. A note on this clone: Antigen specificity is unknown.

Using immunoSEQ multiplex PCR, the repertoire was profiled, and TCRdb retains in-frame clones only, with some absent. This sample has 95,000 to 130,000 clones, with about 92% found just once. General study points: Donors were chiefly white British, with a greater number of females, and clonal diversity was perhaps underestimated. Spike-specific TCR depth and breadth grew after two AZD1222 doses.

The CDR3 loop spans 13 amino acids. The TCR was taken from an adult in good health. The chain joins TRBV21-1 to TRBJ1-2. TRBV21-1 is annotated as a pseudogene. The material was peripheral blood, obtained on day 0 of AZD1222 vaccination. The CDR3 is CASSNNRADGYTF. As DNA, the CDR3 is TGTGCCAGCAGCAATAACCGTGCGGATGGCTACACCTTC.